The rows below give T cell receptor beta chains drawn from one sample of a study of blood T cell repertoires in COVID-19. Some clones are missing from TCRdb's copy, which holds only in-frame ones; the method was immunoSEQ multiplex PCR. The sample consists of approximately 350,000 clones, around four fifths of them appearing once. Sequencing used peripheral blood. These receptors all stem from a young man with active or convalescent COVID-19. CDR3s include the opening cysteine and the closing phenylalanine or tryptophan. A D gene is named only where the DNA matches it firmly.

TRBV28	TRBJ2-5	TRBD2	TGTGCCAGCAGCCCAGTTGCGGGAGTGGAGACCCAGTACTTC	CASSPVAGVETQYF
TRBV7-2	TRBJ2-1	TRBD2	TGTGCCAGCAGCCCGACGCGGGGACTAGCGGGGTCCTTCGAGTTCTTC	CASSPTRGLAGSFEFF
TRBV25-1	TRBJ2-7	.	TGTGCCAGCAGTGAATATCCCAACGAGCAGTACTTC	CASSEYPNEQYF
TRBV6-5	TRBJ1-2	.	TGTGCCAGCAGTCGAAACAGTGATAACTATGGCTACACCTTC	CASSRNSDNYGYTF
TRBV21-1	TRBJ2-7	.	TGTGCCAGCAGCAAATACCGGGACAAGCCTTCCTACGAGCAGTACTTC	CASSKYRDKPSYEQYF
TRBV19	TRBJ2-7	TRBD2	TGTGCCAGTAGCCCCGGACTAGTCTACGAGCAGTACTTC	CASSPGLVYEQYF
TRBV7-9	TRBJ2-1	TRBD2	TGTGCCAGCAGCCCGAGGACTAGCGGGAGGGCCGGGGGGAATGAGCAGTTCTTC	CASSPRTSGRAGGNEQFF
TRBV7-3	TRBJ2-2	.	TGTGCCAGCAGCTTTCTCACCGGGGAGCTGTTTTTT	CASSFLTGELFF
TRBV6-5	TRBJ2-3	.	TGTGCCAGCAGTTACTCAGCGGGCCTCAGCACAGATACGCAGTATTTT	CASSYSAGLSTDTQYF
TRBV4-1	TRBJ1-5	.	TGCGCCAGCAGCCAAGGGGGAGGGGCCTGGCCCCAGCATTTT	CASSQGGGAWPQHF
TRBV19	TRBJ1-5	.	TGTGCCAGTAGCGGGGGGGCCGACACGGGCAATCAGCCCCAGCATTTT	CASSGGADTGNQPQHF
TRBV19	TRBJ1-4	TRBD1	TGTGCCAGTAGGGGCATAGGGACAGTTAATGAAAAACTGTTTTTT	CASRGIGTVNEKLFF
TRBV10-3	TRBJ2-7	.	TGTGCCATCGGGGGACTCACCGCGGACGAGCAGTACTTC	CAIGGLTADEQYF
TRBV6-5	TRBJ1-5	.	TGTGCCAGCAGTTACGGGCGGGGAGGGCAGCCCCAGCATTTT	CASSYGRGGQPQHF
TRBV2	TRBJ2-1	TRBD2	TGTGCCAGCAGGTGGGCGGGGGGGTACAATGAGCAGTTCTTC	CASRWAGGYNEQFF
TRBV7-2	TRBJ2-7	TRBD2	TGTGCCAGCAGCTTAGAAGCGGGGCCTCCCTACGAGCAGTACTTC	CASSLEAGPPYEQYF